This T cell receptor beta chain was identified in a study of beta chain features in type 1 diabetes. Whole-study results and caveats: Significant though moderate, a shortening of TCRB CDR3s appeared in all four CD4+ subsets of Type 1 diabetes patients.

Of note for this clone: Its antigen is undetermined.

What was sequenced were expressed TCRB transcripts, since all of the isolated RNA had been reverse transcribed. The data were produced by immunoSEQ multiplex PCR, yet TCRdb's version contains in-frame clones alone and is incomplete. The table includes roughly 330,000 clones, approximately 12% detected once. Germline loops: CDR1 SQVTM, CDR2 ANQGSEA. The CDR3 runs 12 residues. The V and J ends lost 1 base and 7 bases respectively, with 10 bases between them. Specimen: naive CD4+ T cells from blood. The chain links TRBV29-1 to TRBJ1-1; tentatively, D is TRBD1 (6 bases). The receptor's source is a young woman with type 1 diabetes. CDR3 residues: CSVEGTADEAFF. The DNA of the CDR3 is TGCAGCGTTGAAGGGACAGCCGATGAAGCTTTCTTT.